The 19 T cell receptor beta chains given below trace back to one sample, sequenced in a study of blood T cell repertoires in COVID-19. The assay was immunoSEQ multiplex PCR, and TCRdb's table has in-frame clones only and misses some. Here the sample spans approximately 300,000 clones, roughly 90% being singletons. The sequenced sample consisted of PBMCs or T cells enriched from blood (not recorded which). The receptors derive from a woman aged 25 to 39 who had recovered from COVID-19.

The J gene is TRBJ2-1, the V gene TRBV5-6; 11 bases are shared with TRBD2. Germline-derived CDR1 and CDR2 are SGHDT and YYEEEE. This CDR3 spans 14 amino acids. The J segment lost 5 bases and the V segment lost 6 bases, leaving 4 bases of the junction unmatched. CDR3 amino acids: CASNPGLADNEQFF. The CDR3 DNA sequence: TGTGCCAGCAACCCGGGACTAGCGGACAATGAGCAGTTCTTC. The complete variable domain, with remaining parts taken from reference TRBV5-6 and TRBJ2-1, reads DAGVTQSPTHLIKTRGQQVTLRCSPKSGHDTVSWYQQALGQGPQFIFQYYEEEERQRGNFPDRFSGHQFPNYSSELNVNALLLGDSALYLCASNPGLADNEQFFGPGTRLTVL.

The rearrangement uses TRBV6-2 or TRBV6-3 and TRBJ1-3, with D perhaps TRBD1 (6 bases). V was trimmed by 1 base and J by 1 base, leaving 11 bases between them. The CDR3 spans 16 residues. CDR1 and CDR2 (germline): MNHEY, SVGEGT. The CDR3 coding sequence is TGTGCCAGCAGTTACTTGGGGACAACTTCTGGAAACACCATATATTTT. The encoded protein is CASSYLGTTSGNTIYF.

The J gene is TRBJ2-2, the V gene TRBV6-5; 10 bases match TRBD2. The CDR3 totals 15 residues. Germline CDR1 MNHEY, CDR2 SVGAGI. The trim removed 4 bases at V and 4 bases at J, leaving 3 bases unmatched. The CDR3 sequence is CASSSGLAVTGELFF. As DNA, the CDR3 is TGTGCCAGCAGTTCCGGACTAGCGGTCACCGGGGAGCTGTTTTTT.

For this clone: Other DNA sequences of this sample code for an identical CDR3. The chain is built from TRBV19 and TRBJ1-1; 9 bases align to TRBD1. The ends lost 3 bases at V and 2 bases at J; junction bases unmatched: 1. The CDR3 runs to 14 residues. Germline assignment: CDR1 LNHDA and CDR2 SQIVND (reference sequence). CDR3 nucleotide sequence: TGTGCCAGTAGTATGGGACAGGGCAACACTGAAGCTTTCTTT. Protein sequence: CASSMGQGNTEAFF.

The chain uses TRBV6-2 or TRBV6-3 and TRBJ1-2; no definite D call. There are 13 residues in the CDR3. CDR1 is MNHEY, CDR2 SVGEGT, per germline. V shed 5 bases and J shed 1 base, with 8 bases lying between them. Here the CDR3 DNA reads TGTGCCAGCAGTCTGACATTTAACTATGGCTACACCTTC. It encodes CASSLTFNYGYTF.

The rearrangement links TRBV24-1 to TRBJ1-5; D is unresolved. This CDR3 has 16 residues. V was trimmed by 1 base and J by 1 base, leaving 10 bases between them. Germline CDR1 and CDR2: KGHDR and SFDVKD. The DNA of the CDR3 is TGTGCCACCAGTGATTTTGAGGGAGGGAGCAATCAGCCCCAGCATTTT. It codes for CATSDFEGGSNQPQHF.

The rearrangement joins TRBV7-2 to TRBJ1-2; 7 nucleotides align to TRBD1. Germline lookup yields CDR1 SGHTA and CDR2 FQGNSA. With 5 bases clipped from V and 0 bases from J, the junction kept 6 bases outside the gene matches. This CDR3 is 15 amino acids long. The CDR3 loop reads CASSLDRNPNYGYTF. Here the CDR3 DNA reads TGTGCCAGCAGCCTGGACAGGAATCCTAACTATGGCTACACCTTC.

This clone was recorded once. The V and J genes are TRBV4-1 and TRBJ1-1; D not resolved. The CDR3 length is 17 residues. V lost 0 bases to trimming and J lost 0 bases, with 14 bases between them. The germline CDR1 and CDR2 sequences are MGHRA and YSYEKL. CDR3 DNA sequence: TGCGCCAGCAGCCAAGATGGCACACGGAGGGTGAACACTGAAGCTTTCTTT. Amino acid sequence: CASSQDGTRRVNTEAFF.

This sequence joins TRBV27 and TRBJ2-1, with TRBD2 matching over 8 bases. V shed 6 bases and J 2 bases; nucleotides not matched to a gene: 6. CDR1 and CDR2 (germline): MNHEY, SMNVEV (reference sequence). CDR3 length equals 15 residues. The CDR3 is CASSSHSGTYNEQFF. Here the CDR3 DNA reads TGTGCCAGCAGCTCACATAGCGGGACCTACAATGAGCAGTTCTTC.

J is TRBJ1-6 and V is TRBV7-9, with no clear D. The germline V gene encodes CDR1 SEHNR and CDR2 FQNEAQ (reference sequence). V lost 2 bases and J 1 base, leaving 6 bases between the germline ends. The CDR3 is 15 residues long. The CDR3 DNA is TGTGCCAGCAGCTTATCCACTTCCTATAATTCACCCCTCCACTTT. It encodes CASSLSTSYNSPLHF. The full variable domain, its missing parts supplied by reference TRBV7-9 and TRBJ1-6, is DTGVSQNPRHKITKRGQNVTFRCDPISEHNRLYWYRQTLGQGPEFLTYFQNEAQLEKSRLLSDRFSAERPKGSFSTLEIQRTEQGDSAMYLCASSLSTSYNSPLHFGNGTRLTVT.

The CDR3 reads CAISEEGVNFNYGYTF. The CDR3, as DNA: TGTGCCATCAGTGAAGAGGGAGTTAATTTTAACTATGGCTACACCTTC. The chain combines TRBV10-3 with TRBJ1-2; D remains ambiguous. Germline values: CDR1 ENHRY, CDR2 SYGVKD. This CDR3 has 16 amino acids. Between the trimmed V and J ends, which lost 3 bases and 1 base, there was a span of 15 bases.

About this clone: Other DNA sequences in the same sample also yield this CDR3. The chain carries TRBV7-2 and TRBJ1-1, with a possible D match to TRBD1 (5 bases). The CDR3 has 14 residues. The V end was cut by 1 base, the J end by 1 base, with 7 bases between. Germline-derived CDR1 and CDR2 are SGHTA and FQGNSA. The chain's CDR3 is CASSLGRANTEAFF. The CDR3 nucleotides read TGTGCCAGCAGCTTAGGCAGGGCGAACACTGAAGCTTTCTTT.

The genes are TRBV28 and TRBJ2-1, with TRBD2 matching 10 bases. The V gene end was trimmed by 5 bases and the J gene end by 8 bases; junction bases not matched to a gene: 18. The CDR3 extends over 18 amino acids. CDR1 and CDR2 (germline): MDHEN, SYDVKM. The CDR3 loop reads CASSPGTSATTRRDEQFF. In DNA form, the CDR3 reads TGTGCCAGCAGTCCCGGGACTAGCGCAACTACACGGCGGGATGAGCAGTTCTTC.

The rearrangement uses TRBV18 and TRBJ1-2; 8 nucleotides align to TRBD1. J gave up 1 base and V 4 bases, and 5 bases lay outside the gene matches. CDR1 KGHSH and CDR2 LQKENI come from the germline V gene. The CDR3 covers 15 residues. CDR3 sequence: CASSRGQGFNYGYTF. The CDR3 DNA reads TGTGCCAGCTCACGAGGACAGGGCTTTAACTATGGCTACACCTTC. Full variable domain (outside the CDR3, taken from reference TRBV18 and TRBJ1-2): NAGVMQNPRHLVRRRGQEARLRCSPMKGHSHVYWYRQLPEEGLKFMVYLQKENIIDESGMPKERFSAEFPKEGPSILRIQQVVRGDSAAYFCASSRGQGFNYGYTFGSGTRLTVV.

The rearrangement links TRBV11-2 to TRBJ1-4; 11 bases map to TRBD1. This CDR3 has 15 residues. Losses at the gene ends were 4 bases for V and 5 bases for J; bases not matched to a gene: 3. The V gene's germline CDR1 is SGHAT and CDR2 FQNNGV. CDR3 region: CASSWGTGGNEKLFF. The DNA for the CDR3 is TGTGCCAGCAGCTGGGGGACAGGGGGGAATGAAAAACTGTTTTTT.

This CDR3 is CASSPTQRDRYEQYF. As DNA, the CDR3 is TGTGCCAGCAGCCCCACCCAGCGGGACCGCTACGAGCAGTACTTC. The J gene is TRBJ2-7, the V gene TRBV6-5; 7 bases fit TRBD2. V lost 6 bases and J lost 3; bases outside the gene matches: 11. Germline CDR1 reads MNHEY; CDR2 reads SVGAGI. The CDR3 is 15 amino acids.

This chain joins TRBV15 and TRBJ2-5; 9 positions match TRBD2. V gave up 0 bases and J gave up 4 bases; unmatched junction bases: 6. This CDR3 contains 16 residues. Germline V gene data show CDR1 as LNHNV and CDR2 as YYDKDF (reference sequence). CDR3 in amino acids: CATSRDLDSGGETQYF. The CDR3 coding sequence is TGTGCCACCAGCAGAGATCTAGATAGCGGGGGAGAGACCCAGTACTTC.

The chain employs TRBV7-3 and TRBJ2-5; possibly TRBD1 for D (5 bases). The germline V gene encodes CDR1 SGHTA and CDR2 FQGTGA. V lost 0 bases to trimming and J lost 2 bases, with 10 bases between them. This CDR3 is 15 amino acids long. The CDR3 coding sequence is TGTGCCAGCAGCTTAACAGGACACTCACAAGAGACCCAGTACTTC. Translation gives CASSLTGHSQETQYF.

The V gene is TRBV28, the J gene TRBJ1-5; the D gene is possibly TRBD1 (6 bases). Trimming left V 7 bases short and J 3 bases short, with 13 bases between. There are 14 residues in the CDR3. CDR1 MDHEN and CDR2 SYDVKM come from the germline V gene. The CDR3 sequence is CASMGGGNNQPQHF. The CDR3 bases are TGTGCCAGCATGGGAGGGGGAAACAATCAGCCCCAGCATTTT.